This T cell receptor beta chain comes out of a study of glioma-infiltrating T cells. Germline CDR1 is DFQATT and CDR2 is SNEGSKA (reference sequence). The CDR3 loop spans 13 amino acids. Trimming stripped 3 bases from V and 8 bases from J, with 13 bases between. Notes on the study in general: Tissue and blood shared very few CDR3 sequences. Non-neoplastic patients had below-expected tissue-blood divergence, while all gliomas exceeded expectation.

Ten or more counts support this clonotype. The antigen is unknown. TCR alpha and beta CDR3 regions were amplified from RNA using iRepertoire nested multiplex PCR. Tissue mRNA or PBMC total RNA, roughly 95-400 ng, went into one-step reverse transcription and amplification. One entry per CDR3 protein results from TCRdb running MiXCR on the multiplex PCR reads. The table records roughly 100,000 distinct CDR3 sequences, 29% of them present only once. Sample: glioma tissue, nonneoplastic brain tissue, or PBMCs (not recorded which). This TCR was recovered from a human donor with low-grade glioma or glioblastoma, undergoing nonglioma brain surgery, or in good health (not recorded which). The chain uses TRBV20-1 and TRBJ1-4, with unresolved D. The CDR3 nucleotides are TGCAGTGCTAGTGACTGGGTAACGGAAAAACTGTTTTTT. It is translated as CSASDWVTEKLFF.